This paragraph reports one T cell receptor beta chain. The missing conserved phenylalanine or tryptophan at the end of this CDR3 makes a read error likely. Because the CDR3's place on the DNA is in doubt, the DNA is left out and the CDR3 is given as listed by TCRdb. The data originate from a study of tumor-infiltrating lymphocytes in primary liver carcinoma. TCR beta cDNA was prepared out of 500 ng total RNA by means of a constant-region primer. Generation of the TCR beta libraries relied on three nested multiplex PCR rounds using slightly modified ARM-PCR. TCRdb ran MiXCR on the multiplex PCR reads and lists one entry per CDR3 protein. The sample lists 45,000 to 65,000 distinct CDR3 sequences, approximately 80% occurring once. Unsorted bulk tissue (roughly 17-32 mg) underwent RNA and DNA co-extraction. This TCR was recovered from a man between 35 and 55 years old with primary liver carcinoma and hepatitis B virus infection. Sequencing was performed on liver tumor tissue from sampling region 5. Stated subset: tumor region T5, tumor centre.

CDR3 loop: CASSHEDSRSYELYL. The V gene is TRBV4-2, the J gene TRBJ2-7; the table's D gene call, TRBD2, was not cross checked with the DNA. Counting both end residues, the CDR3 totals 15 amino acids. Germline V gene sequence: CDR1 LGHNA, CDR2 YNFKEQ.